The 10 T cell receptor beta chains listed next were all sequenced from one sample in a study of identifying expanded T cells in peripheral blood. Clones were sequenced by immunoSEQ multiplex PCR, and TCRdb holds only the in-frame ones, with some missing. Of some 120,000 clones in the sample, more than 80% were seen once. The specimen was blood. These receptors were collected from a person between 18 and 75 years old in good health.

This rearrangement joins TRBV19 to TRBJ2-7, with D uncertain. The CDR3 runs 14 residues. Trimming shortened V by 2 bases and J by 1 base, and 9 bases separated the two germline ends. The germline V gene has CDR1 LNHDA and CDR2 SQIVND (reference sequence). The CDR3 loop reads CASSIKYASYEQYF. CDR3 in DNA: TGTGCCAGTAGTATAAAATACGCTTCCTACGAGCAGTACTTC.

This CDR3 reads CASSQDRERGYTF. CDR3 DNA sequence: TGCGCCAGCAGCCAAGACAGGGAGCGGGGCTACACCTTC. This sequence joins TRBV4-1 and TRBJ1-2; D is possibly TRBD1 (5 bases). V was pared by 0 bases and J by 8 bases, with 10 bases between. The CDR3 is 13 residues long. Germline V gives CDR1 MGHRA, CDR2 YSYEKL.

The chain joins TRBV5-6 to TRBJ2-5; TRBD2 matches at 12 bases. The CDR3 is 16 residues long. Germline trimming cut 3 bases from V and 0 bases from J; bases unmatched to any gene: 3. From germline, CDR1 is SGHDT and CDR2 YYEEEE. CDR3 residues: CASSYRLAGDQETQYF. As DNA, the CDR3 is TGTGCCAGCAGCTACCGACTAGCGGGGGACCAAGAGACCCAGTACTTC.

This chain uses TRBV9 with TRBJ2-1, with 12 bases that match TRBD2. V lost 3 bases, J lost 3 bases, and 4 bases stayed unmatched. CDR3 length equals 16 residues. In germline, CDR1 is SGDLS, CDR2 YYNGEE. The CDR3 reads CASSGSLAGGYNEQFF. CDR3 coding DNA: TGTGCCAGCAGCGGTTCACTAGCGGGGGGCTACAATGAGCAGTTCTTC.

This chain links TRBV18 with TRBJ1-1, with 7 bases fitting TRBD1. CDR1 and CDR2 from the germline V gene are KGHSH and LQKENI. V lost 5 bases, J lost 8 bases, and 8 bases stayed unmatched. The CDR3 consists of 13 residues. Here the CDR3 reads CASSSNARGEAFF. CDR3 nucleotide sequence: TGTGCCAGCTCATCCAATGCCAGGGGGGAAGCTTTCTTT. Variable domain in full (rest from reference TRBV18 and TRBJ1-1): NAGVMQNPRHLVRRRGQEARLRCSPMKGHSHVYWYRQLPEEGLKFMVYLQKENIIDESGMPKERFSAEFPKEGPSILRIQQVVRGDSAAYFCASSSNARGEAFFGQGTRLTVV.

The chain recombines TRBV13 with TRBJ2-5; TRBD1 matches 7 bases. There are 14 residues in the CDR3. Looked up from germline, CDR1 is PRHDT and CDR2 is FYEKMQ (reference sequence). V lost 6 bases, J lost 3 bases, and 7 bases stayed unmatched. CDR3 nucleotide sequence: TGTGCCAGCAGTTCCAATGACAGGGAAGAGACCCAGTACTTC. Translating gives CASSSNDREETQYF.

The chain carries TRBV9 and TRBJ1-1; perhaps TRBD1 as D (6 bases). Looked up from germline, CDR1 is SGDLS and CDR2 is YYNGEE. The CDR3 contains 13 residues. Trimming took 1 base from V and 5 from J, leaving 9 bases between them. CDR3 nucleotide sequence: TGTGCCAGCAGCGTAAACAGGGTAACTGAAGCTTTCTTT. Translation: CASSVNRVTEAFF.

The chain employs TRBV29-1 and TRBJ2-1; D is unresolved. V dropped 4 bases and J dropped 7 bases, with 8 bases sitting between them. Germline lookup yields CDR1 SQVTM and CDR2 ANQGSEA. The CDR3 runs to 11 residues. The DNA of the CDR3 is TGCAGCGTTGTTTCCCGTAATGAGCAGTTCTTC. It yields the protein CSVVSRNEQFF.

This sequence joins TRBV5-6 and TRBJ1-5; D is possibly TRBD1 (5 bases). CDR1 and CDR2 from the germline V gene are SGHDT and YYEEEE. V was shortened by 0 bases and J by 9 bases, with 7 bases between the two germline ends. The CDR3 runs 12 residues. The CDR3 sequence: CASSLAGAPQHF. Written as DNA, the CDR3 is TGTGCCAGCAGCTTGGCCGGGGCGCCCCAGCATTTT.

The chain has TRBV6-5 and TRBJ2-1, with D uncertain. Trimming removed 5 bases at V and 6 bases at J, with 17 bases between. Germline V CDR1 and CDR2: MNHEY, SVGAGI. This CDR3 region has 15 residues. CDR3 residues: CASSQSIGLLNEQFF. The CDR3 coding sequence is TGTGCCAGCAGTCAAAGCATCGGGCTACTCAATGAGCAGTTCTTC.